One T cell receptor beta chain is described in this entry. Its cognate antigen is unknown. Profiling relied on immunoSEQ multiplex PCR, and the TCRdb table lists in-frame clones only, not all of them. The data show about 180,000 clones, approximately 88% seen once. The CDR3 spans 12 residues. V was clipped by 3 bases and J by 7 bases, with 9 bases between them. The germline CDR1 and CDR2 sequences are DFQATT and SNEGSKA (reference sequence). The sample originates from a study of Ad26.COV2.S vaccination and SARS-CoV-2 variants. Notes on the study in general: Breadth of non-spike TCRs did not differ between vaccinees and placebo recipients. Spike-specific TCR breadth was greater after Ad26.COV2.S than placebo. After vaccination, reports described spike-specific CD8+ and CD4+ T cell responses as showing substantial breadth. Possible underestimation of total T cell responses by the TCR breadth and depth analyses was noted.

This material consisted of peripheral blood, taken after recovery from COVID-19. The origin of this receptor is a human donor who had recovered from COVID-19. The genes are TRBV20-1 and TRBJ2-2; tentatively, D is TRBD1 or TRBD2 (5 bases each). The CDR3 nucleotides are TGCAGTGCTAGTAGGGGAGACGGGGAGCTGTTTTTT. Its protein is CSASRGDGELFF.